Shown below are 28 T cell receptor beta chains from a single sample sequenced in a study of blood T cell repertoires in COVID-19. Using immunoSEQ multiplex PCR, the repertoire was profiled, and TCRdb retains in-frame clones only, with some absent. The profile shows around 100,000 clones, around nine tenths of them singletons. The sequencing sample was made of peripheral blood. These receptor sequences come from a man in his fifties with acute or convalescent COVID-19.

This chain connects TRBV6-5 to TRBJ2-7; D ambiguous. Germline loops: CDR1 MNHEY, CDR2 SVGAGI. CDR3 length: 13 residues. V was pared by 6 bases and J by 0 bases, with 9 bases between. The CDR3 nucleotides read TGTGCCAGCAGACAACATACCTCCTACGAGCAGTACTTC. Translated: CASRQHTSYEQYF.

V is TRBV30 and J is TRBJ2-1; TRBD2 might be the D (6 bases). There are 17 residues in the CDR3. Per the germline V gene, CDR1 is GTSNPN and CDR2 is SVGIG (reference sequence). V was cut by 0 bases and J by 7 bases, with 22 bases left in between. The CDR3, as DNA: TGTGCCTGGAGTGTACGGACCTGGTCCTCCCGGGGGAATGAGCAGTTCTTC. Translation gives CAWSVRTWSSRGNEQFF.

This chain uses TRBV21-1 with TRBJ2-7; the table's D call of TRBD2 was not tested on the DNA. TRBV21-1 is tagged as a pseudogene. CDR3 size: 16 residues. The CDR3 loop reads CASMGRGLADLQEQYF. CDR3 DNA sequence: TGTGCCAGCATGGGGAGGGGACTAGCGGACCTTCAAGAGCAGTACTTC.

This clone was recorded only once. This rearrangement joins TRBV4-3 to TRBJ2-6; 7 bases are shared with TRBD2. V shed 0 bases, J shed 7 bases, and the junction held 3 bases outside the gene matches. Germline lookup yields CDR1 LGHNA and CDR2 YSLEER. CDR3 length equals 15 residues. This chain's CDR3 is CASSQDTGGANVLTF. The CDR3 DNA follows: TGCGCCAGCAGCCAAGATACGGGAGGAGCCAACGTCCTGACTTTC.

The rearrangement joins TRBV18 to TRBJ1-6; D might be TRBD1 (6 bases). The CDR3 extends over 16 amino acids. Deletions cut 4 bases from V and 5 bases from J, with 15 bases between. Germline V gives CDR1 KGHSH, CDR2 LQKENI. The DNA for the CDR3 is TGTGCCAGCTCACGGTCCACAGGGAGAGATAATTCACCCCTCCACTTT. This sequence encodes CASSRSTGRDNSPLHF.

V usage is TRBV5-6 and J usage is TRBJ2-5; a possible D gene is TRBD2 (7 bases). Germline lookup yields CDR1 SGHDT and CDR2 YYEEEE. The length of the CDR3 is 13 residues. Trimming left V 5 bases short and J 5 bases short, with 13 bases between. CDR3 region: CASRRGRVETQYF. DNA for the CDR3: TGTGCCAGCAGAAGGGGGAGGGTGGAGACCCAGTACTTC.

The chain recombines TRBV27 with TRBJ1-5; D unresolved. V was shortened by 6 bases and J by 2 bases, with 8 bases between the two germline ends. The CDR3 loop spans 13 amino acids. Germline V CDR1 and CDR2: MNHEY, SMNVEV (reference sequence). CDR3 coding DNA: TGTGCCAGCAGGAGGCTGGGCAATCAGCCCCAGCATTTT. It is translated as CASRRLGNQPQHF.

The chain links TRBV5-1 to TRBJ2-1; 12 nucleotides match TRBD2. CDR1 and CDR2 (germline): SGHRS, YFSETQ. Germline trimming cut 0 bases from V and 4 bases from J; bases unmatched to any gene: 5. The CDR3 has 17 amino acids. CDR3 coding DNA: TGCGCCAGCAGCTTGGAGGGACTAGCGGGCGCATACAATGAGCAGTTCTTC. Residues: CASSLEGLAGAYNEQFF.

The genes are TRBV6-5 and TRBJ2-4, with 9 positions matching TRBD2. CDR3 length equals 13 residues. CDR1 MNHEY and CDR2 SVGAGI come from the germline V gene. V lost 6 bases to trimming and J lost 8 bases; unmatched junction nucleotides: 5. CDR3: CASRTGTSYIQYF. CDR3 coding DNA: TGTGCCAGCAGAACCGGGACTAGCTACATTCAGTACTTC.

The rearrangement uses TRBV18 and TRBJ2-1, with D possibly matching TRBD2 (6 bases). Trimming shortened V by 8 bases and J by 2 bases, and 19 bases separated the two germline ends. The CDR3 loop spans 16 amino acids. Germline CDR1 KGHSH, CDR2 LQKENI. In DNA, the CDR3 is TGTGCCAGCACCAACCGGGACTGGCGGACCTACAATGAGCAGTTCTTC. This codes for CASTNRDWRTYNEQFF.

The gene calls are TRBV9 and TRBJ1-4; 11 bases map to TRBD1. The germline CDR1 and CDR2 sequences are SGDLS and YYNGEE. With V trimmed by 3 bases and J by 8 bases, 6 bases remained unmatched. This CDR3 has 15 amino acids. CDR3 in amino acids: CASSAGTGGNEKLFF. Here the CDR3 DNA reads TGTGCCAGCAGCGCCGGGACAGGGGGGAACGAAAAACTGTTTTTT. The entire variable domain, with the rest obtained from reference TRBV9 and TRBJ1-4, is as follows: DSGVTQTPKHLITATGQRVTLRCSPRSGDLSVYWYQQSLDQGLQFLIQYYNGEERAKGNILERFSAQQFPDLHSELNLSSLELGDSALYFCASSAGTGGNEKLFFGSGTQLSVL.

The chain joins TRBV5-4 to TRBJ2-5; 12 bases align to TRBD2. The CDR3 runs 16 residues. Unmatched junction bases numbered 9, after V lost 4 bases and J lost 5 bases. Germline CDR1 and CDR2: SGHNT and YYREEE (reference sequence). The chain's CDR3 is CASSLQTSGRGETQYF. CDR3 nucleotide sequence: TGTGCCAGCAGCCTACAGACTAGCGGGAGAGGGGAGACCCAGTACTTC.

The J gene is TRBJ2-1, the V gene TRBV5-4, with D possibly being TRBD2 (5 bases). CDR1 and CDR2 from the germline V gene are SGHNT and YYREEE (reference sequence). Trimming shortened V by 2 bases and J by 0 bases, and 12 bases separated the two germline ends. This CDR3 has 16 amino acids. The CDR3 nucleotides read TGTGCCAGCAGCTTAGCTCCGGGGAGCTCCTACAATGAGCAGTTCTTC. Its translation is CASSLAPGSSYNEQFF.

The chain is built from TRBV6-2 or TRBV6-3 and TRBJ2-1; 7 bases are a match to TRBD2. The V and J ends lost 5 bases and 0 bases, in that order; junction bases with no gene match: 13. This CDR3 has 18 residues. Per germline, CDR1 MNHEY and CDR2 SVGEGT. CDR3 residues: CASSDRDYQPTSYNEQFF. DNA of the CDR3: TGTGCCAGCAGTGACCGGGACTATCAACCCACCTCCTACAATGAGCAGTTCTTC.

The chain uses TRBV6-5 and TRBJ1-3; D not resolved. The V end lost 6 bases, the J end lost 2 bases, and 8 bases lay between the germline ends. Germline CDR1 is MNHEY and CDR2 is SVGAGI. CDR3 length: 13 amino acids. CDR3 region: CASSTGTGNTIYF. The DNA of the CDR3 is TGTGCCAGCAGCACGGGAACTGGAAACACCATATATTTT.

The chain links TRBV7-2 to TRBJ2-7; weak D call: TRBD2 (5 bases). The CDR3 has 12 residues. V was pared by 1 base and J by 11 bases, with 12 bases between. Germline values: CDR1 SGHTA, CDR2 FQGNSA. The CDR3 sequence: CASSLDLAVKYF. CDR3 sequence (DNA): TGTGCCAGCAGCTTAGATCTAGCTGTCAAGTACTTC.

This clone has just one count. The chain is built from TRBV18 and TRBJ1-2; 9 bases map to TRBD1. Per germline, CDR1 KGHSH and CDR2 LQKENI. CDR3 length: 15 residues. The J segment lost 3 bases and the V segment lost 0 bases, leaving 2 bases of the junction unmatched. CDR3 sequence reads: CASSPPRTGDYGYTF. CDR3 coding DNA: TGTGCCAGCTCACCACCGAGGACAGGGGACTATGGCTACACCTTC.

The chain joins TRBV6-5 to TRBJ1-2; D unclear. The CDR3 covers 14 residues. CDR1 is MNHEY, CDR2 SVGAGI, per germline. Trimming removed 5 bases at V and 0 bases at J, with 10 bases between. The CDR3 spells CASSPKEANYGYTF. The DNA for the CDR3 is TGTGCCAGCAGTCCGAAAGAGGCTAACTATGGCTACACCTTC.

This clone was detected once. The chain couples TRBV9 to TRBJ2-3; TRBD2 matches at 12 bases. Germline V gene sequence: CDR1 SGDLS, CDR2 YYNGEE. Losses at the gene ends were 2 bases for V and 5 bases for J; bases not matched to a gene: 6. The CDR3 spans 16 residues. The CDR3 loop is CASSVSSGRVGDTQYF. For the CDR3, the DNA is TGTGCCAGCAGCGTCTCTAGCGGGAGGGTTGGAGATACGCAGTATTTT. The full variable domain, in which reference TRBV9 and TRBJ2-3 provide the parts outside the CDR3, is DSGVTQTPKHLITATGQRVTLRCSPRSGDLSVYWYQQSLDQGLQFLIQYYNGEERAKGNILERFSAQQFPDLHSELNLSSLELGDSALYFCASSVSSGRVGDTQYFGPGTRLTVL.

The V gene is TRBV27, the J gene TRBJ1-6, with D perhaps TRBD1 (5 bases). Germline CDR1 reads MNHEY; CDR2 reads SMNVEV (reference sequence). CDR3 length: 16 residues. V lost 6 bases and J 5 bases, leaving 17 bases between the germline ends. DNA for the CDR3: TGTGCCAGCAGACCCCTCGGGGGTCAGAATAATTCACCCCTCCACTTT. Amino acid sequence: CASRPLGGQNNSPLHF.

The gene calls are TRBV6-5 and TRBJ2-7; 8 bases fit TRBD1. CDR1 and CDR2 from the germline V gene are MNHEY and SVGAGI. The CDR3 covers 13 residues. V was clipped by 5 bases and J by 3 bases; unmatched bases: 3. CDR3 amino acids: CASSPTGGYEQYF. The DNA for the CDR3 is TGTGCCAGCAGTCCAACAGGGGGCTACGAGCAGTACTTC.

This clone came up once. The V and J genes are TRBV5-1 and TRBJ2-7, with 13 positions matching TRBD2. Per the germline V gene, CDR1 is SGHRS and CDR2 is YFSETQ. The CDR3 loop spans 17 amino acids. The V gene end was trimmed by 4 bases and the J gene end by 2 bases; junction bases not matched to a gene: 9. In nucleotides, the CDR3 is TGCGCCAGCAGCACGCCGGGACTAGCGGGAAAAACCTACGAGCAGTACTTC. It yields the protein CASSTPGLAGKTYEQYF. The complete variable domain, with remaining parts taken from reference TRBV5-1 and TRBJ2-7, reads KAGVTQTPRYLIKTRGQQVTLSCSPISGHRSVSWYQQTPGQGLQFLFEYFSETQRNKGNFPGRFSGRQFSNSRSEMNVSTLELGDSALYLCASSTPGLAGKTYEQYFGPGTRLTVT.

The V call is TRBV11-2, the J call TRBJ2-1; 8 bases are a match to TRBD2. Germline V gene sequence: CDR1 SGHAT, CDR2 FQNNGV. The CDR3 covers 15 residues. J was trimmed by 10 bases and V by 1 base; bases with no gene match: 9. Written as DNA, the CDR3 is TGTGCCAGCAGCTTAGTGGGGACTAGATCTCCCGAGCAGTTCTTC. It codes for CASSLVGTRSPEQFF. The full variable domain, in which reference TRBV11-2 and TRBJ2-1 provide the parts outside the CDR3, is EAGVAQSPRYKIIEKRQSVAFWCNPISGHATLYWYQQILGQGPKLLIQFQNNGVVDDSQLPKDRFSAERLKGVDSTLKIQPAKLEDSAVYLCASSLVGTRSPEQFFGPGTRLTVL.

The rearrangement joins TRBV6-2 or TRBV6-3 to TRBJ2-6; maybe TRBD2 (5 bases). Trimming took 6 bases from V and 0 from J, leaving 9 bases between them. The length of the CDR3 is 15 residues. From germline, CDR1 is MNHEY and CDR2 SVGEGT. CDR3: CASSHGGSGANVLTF. The CDR3 coding sequence is TGTGCCAGCAGCCACGGAGGCTCTGGGGCCAACGTCCTGACTTTC.

This chain connects TRBV11-2 to TRBJ2-1; TRBD2 aligns across 9 bases. The length of the CDR3 is 16 residues. Germline-derived CDR1 and CDR2 are SGHAT and FQNNGV. V lost 0 bases to trimming and J lost 5 bases; unmatched junction nucleotides: 5. The CDR3 spells CASSLDGLAGNNEQFF. The CDR3 coding sequence is TGTGCCAGCAGCTTAGATGGGCTAGCGGGAAACAATGAGCAGTTCTTC.

The J gene is TRBJ2-5, the V gene TRBV9, with 12 bases aligning to TRBD2. This CDR3 region has 17 residues. The ends lost 0 bases at V and 4 bases at J; junction bases unmatched: 7. Germline V gene sequence: CDR1 SGDLS, CDR2 YYNGEE. CDR3 coding DNA: TGTGCCAGCAGCGTAGGCCTAGCGGGAGGGCCTGGAGAGACCCAGTACTTC. Its protein product is CASSVGLAGGPGETQYF.

The gene calls are TRBV5-1 and TRBJ1-2; TRBD1 matches 7 bases. The length of the CDR3 is 16 residues. Germline V gives CDR1 SGHRS, CDR2 YFSETQ. Trimming took 2 bases from V and 2 from J; bases not matched to a gene: 9. Written as DNA, the CDR3 is TGCGCCAGCAGCTTCCTACCGACAGGGCTAAACTATGGCTACACCTTC. Amino acid sequence: CASSFLPTGLNYGYTF.

This chain links TRBV5-4 with TRBJ2-5; the match to TRBD1 covers 11 bases. This CDR3 spans 16 amino acids. Germline lookup yields CDR1 SGHNT and CDR2 YYREEE (reference sequence). V lost 3 bases, J lost 1 base, and 5 bases stayed unmatched. CDR3 in amino acids: CASSWGQGGFQETQYF. CDR3 coding DNA: TGTGCCAGCAGCTGGGGACAGGGGGGTTTCCAAGAGACCCAGTACTTC.